Shown below are 29 T cell receptor beta chains from a single sample sequenced in a study of technical replicates of blood from several donors. TCRdb keeps only in-frame clones here, not all; method: immunoSEQ multiplex PCR. The sample consists of about 80,000 clones, approximately 91% of them appearing once. Source material: T cells isolated from PBMCs. These TCRs come from a human donor in good health.

This chain links TRBV11-2 with TRBJ1-1; tentatively, D is TRBD1 (5 bases). The CDR3 totals 13 residues. V shed 1 base and J shed 3 bases, with 6 bases lying between them. Looked up from germline, CDR1 is SGHAT and CDR2 is FQNNGV. CDR3 in DNA: TGTGCCAGCAGCTTAGCACAGGACACTGAAGCTTTCTTT. Translated, it gives CASSLAQDTEAFF.

This rearrangement joins TRBV19 to TRBJ1-1, with 7 bases aligning to TRBD1. There are 14 residues in the CDR3. V trimming: 3 bases; J trimming: 6 bases; junction bases outside the gene matches: 7. Per the germline V gene, CDR1 is LNHDA and CDR2 is SQIVND (reference sequence). The CDR3 DNA is TGTGCCAGTAGTATTCTGGGGACAGCGCCTGAAGCTTTCTTT. Amino acid sequence: CASSILGTAPEAFF.

The genes are TRBV15 and TRBJ2-5; no clear D gene. The germline V and J ends were trimmed by 5 bases and 4 bases, with 14 bases remaining between them. This CDR3 spans 14 amino acids. The germline CDR1 and CDR2 sequences are LNHNV and YYDKDF (reference sequence). CDR3 DNA: TGTGCCACCAGCCTGGGCGACATTTCAGAGACCCAGTACTTC. Its translation: CATSLGDISETQYF.

This chain uses TRBV29-1 with TRBJ2-1, with 12 bases aligning to TRBD2. The CDR3 is made up of 14 amino acids. Germline lookup yields CDR1 SQVTM and CDR2 ANQGSEA. V gave up 4 bases and J gave up 2 bases; unmatched junction bases: 0. This CDR3 is CSVGTSGAYNEQFF. DNA for the CDR3: TGCAGCGTTGGGACTAGCGGGGCCTACAATGAGCAGTTCTTC.

This clone turned up a few times. The chain couples TRBV30 to TRBJ1-1; 7 bases agree with TRBD1. Germline V gene data show CDR1 as GTSNPN and CDR2 as SVGIG (reference sequence). The CDR3 contains 11 residues. V was clipped by 7 bases and J by 4 bases; unmatched bases: 3. As DNA, the CDR3 is TGTGCCTCGCAGGGGGGCACTGAAGCTTTCTTT. It translates to CASQGGTEAFF.

V usage is TRBV5-1 and J usage is TRBJ1-3; TRBD1 matches 9 bases. This CDR3 comprises 16 residues. CDR1 and CDR2 (germline): SGHRS, YFSETQ. V lost 0 bases to trimming and J lost 4 bases; unmatched junction nucleotides: 5. For the CDR3, the DNA is TGCGCCAGCAGCTTGGTACAGGGGGCGCGCGGAAACACCATATATTTT. This gives the protein CASSLVQGARGNTIYF.

This clone was seen only once. The chain is built from TRBV2 and TRBJ2-1; tentative D call: TRBD2 (5 bases). The CDR3 sequence is 12 residues long. Trimming shortened V by 8 bases and J by 7 bases, and 12 bases separated the two germline ends. CDR1 and CDR2 from the germline V gene are SNHLY and FYNNEI. CDR3 protein: CASPTERNEQFF. The CDR3 bases are TGTGCCAGCCCAACCGAGCGGAATGAGCAGTTCTTC.

The count of this clone is one. The chain couples TRBV28 to TRBJ2-5; 9 bases are shared with TRBD1. With V trimmed by 5 bases and J by 4 bases, 8 bases remained unmatched. Germline V gives CDR1 MDHEN, CDR2 SYDVKM. The CDR3 is made up of 15 amino acids. This CDR3 is CASSPPYRGRETQYF. The CDR3 nucleotides are TGTGCCAGCAGTCCGCCGTACAGGGGGCGAGAGACCCAGTACTTC.

The table lists this clone with a count of one. This sequence joins TRBV9 and TRBJ2-7; TRBD2 might be the D (5 bases). The CDR3 is made up of 14 amino acids. CDR1 is SGDLS and CDR2 is YYNGEE in the germline V gene. The V end lost 3 bases, the J end lost 0 bases, and 10 bases lay between the germline ends. CDR3 DNA: TGTGCCAGCAGCGGCGGAGGAAGCTCCTACGAGCAGTACTTC. The encoded protein is CASSGGGSSYEQYF.

This sequence joins TRBV9 and TRBJ2-7; 13 nucleotides agree with TRBD2. Germline CDR1 and CDR2: SGDLS and YYNGEE. This CDR3 is 17 amino acids long. The V and J ends lost 4 bases and 5 bases, in that order; junction bases with no gene match: 12. CDR3 residues: CASSPYPRLAGGNEQYF. CDR3 sequence (DNA): TGTGCCAGCAGCCCTTACCCCAGACTAGCGGGAGGTAACGAGCAGTACTTC.

This chain joins TRBV7-2 and TRBJ2-7; 12 positions agree with TRBD2. In germline, CDR1 is SGHTA, CDR2 FQGNSA. This CDR3 region has 16 residues. Trimming cost V 4 bases and J 5 bases; bases outside gene matches: 9. CDR3 amino acids: CASSYTPSGREDEQYF. The CDR3 coding sequence is TGTGCCAGCAGCTACACTCCTAGCGGGAGGGAGGACGAGCAGTACTTC. Combining the CDR3 with reference TRBV7-2 and TRBJ2-7 gives the whole variable domain GAGVSQSPSNKVTEKGKDVELRCDPISGHTALYWYRQSLGQGLEFLIYFQGNSAPDKSGLPSDRFSAERTGGSVSTLTIQRTQQEDSAVYLCASSYTPSGREDEQYFGPGTRLTVT.

This rearrangement joins TRBV4-2 to TRBJ1-2; 8 bases align to TRBD1. Germline V gene lookup returns CDR1 LGHNA and CDR2 YNFKEQ. V was clipped by 1 base and J by 3 bases; unmatched bases: 4. CDR3 length equals 15 residues. CDR3: CASSQVDRDHYGYTF. In DNA form, the CDR3 reads TGTGCCAGCAGCCAAGTGGACAGGGATCACTATGGCTACACCTTC.

This clone appeared once. The rearrangement links TRBV29-1 to TRBJ2-3, with TRBD1 as a possible D gene (5 bases). Trimming took 6 bases from V and 3 from J, leaving 13 bases between them. Looked up from germline, CDR1 is SQVTM and CDR2 is ANQGSEA. This CDR3 is 13 amino acids long. In DNA form, the CDR3 reads TGCAGCGTGAACAGGCAAATGACAGATACGCAGTATTTT. Amino acid sequence: CSVNRQMTDTQYF.

The V gene is TRBV18, the J gene TRBJ1-1; D ambiguous. Germline V gene data show CDR1 as KGHSH and CDR2 as LQKENI. This CDR3 has 13 amino acids. Trimming pared 2 bases from V and 7 bases from J, leaving 11 bases between. The chain's CDR3 is CASSPISNIEAFF. DNA for the CDR3: TGTGCCAGCTCACCAATATCTAATATTGAAGCTTTCTTT.

The chain has TRBV30 and TRBJ2-1, with 10 bases lining up with TRBD2. From germline, CDR1 is GTSNPN and CDR2 SVGIG (reference sequence). Losses at the gene ends were 0 bases for V and 10 bases for J; bases not matched to a gene: 3. This CDR3 is built from 13 residues. The CDR3 spells CAWSVLAGSEQFF. The CDR3, as DNA: TGTGCCTGGAGTGTACTAGCGGGATCGGAGCAGTTCTTC.

The chain employs TRBV7-9 and TRBJ2-5; 7 nucleotides align to TRBD1. Germline lookup yields CDR1 SEHNR and CDR2 FQNEAQ (reference sequence). The V and J ends lost 4 bases and 3 bases, in that order; junction bases with no gene match: 8. CDR3 size: 15 residues. The CDR3 nucleotides are TGTGCCAGCAGCTCTTTACAGGGGTTCGAAGAGACCCAGTACTTC. Translation gives CASSSLQGFEETQYF.

The chain recombines TRBV9 with TRBJ2-1, with unresolved D. The CDR3 is made up of 13 amino acids. V shed 0 bases and J shed 4 bases, with 5 bases lying between them. CDR1 and CDR2 (germline): SGDLS, YYNGEE. This CDR3 is CASSVDAYNEQFF. Here the CDR3 DNA reads TGTGCCAGCAGCGTAGATGCGTACAATGAGCAGTTCTTC.

V usage is TRBV5-1 and J usage is TRBJ1-1, with 11 nucleotides matching TRBD1. Germline trimming cut 4 bases from V and 5 bases from J; bases unmatched to any gene: 4. The CDR3 runs to 14 residues. Germline assignment: CDR1 SGHRS and CDR2 YFSETQ. The CDR3 here is CASSRGQGGTEAFF. CDR3 bases: TGCGCCAGCAGCCGGGGACAGGGGGGGACTGAAGCTTTCTTT.

This chain joins TRBV30 and TRBJ1-4, with D tentatively TRBD1 (6 bases). Germline CDR1 reads GTSNPN; CDR2 reads SVGIG (reference sequence). V gave up 2 bases and J gave up 7 bases, with 11 bases separating them. The CDR3 length is 13 residues. CDR3 sequence (DNA): TGTGCCTGGAGTCGATGGACAGCTGAAAAACTGTTTTTT. This encodes CAWSRWTAEKLFF.

The chain links TRBV19 to TRBJ1-2; tentative D call: TRBD1 (6 bases). Per the germline V gene, CDR1 is LNHDA and CDR2 is SQIVND (reference sequence). This CDR3 has 14 residues. Trimming shortened V by 5 bases and J by 4 bases, and 14 bases separated the two germline ends. CDR3 sequence: CASSPNRESYGYTF. CDR3 sequence (DNA): TGTGCCAGTAGTCCCAACAGGGAAAGCTATGGCTACACCTTC.

This sequence joins TRBV7-8 and TRBJ2-7; the D gene is possibly TRBD1 (5 bases). The CDR3 has 14 residues. Germline V gene sequence: CDR1 SGHVS, CDR2 FQNEAQ. V lost 2 bases and J lost 4, with 12 bases in between. This CDR3 reads CASSLQGSSYEQYF. CDR3 nucleotides: TGTGCCAGCAGCTTACAGGGCAGTTCTTACGAGCAGTACTTC.

This sequence joins TRBV7-9 and TRBJ2-1; possible D gene TRBD2, 6 bases. Germline lookup yields CDR1 SEHNR and CDR2 FQNEAQ (reference sequence). This CDR3 contains 16 residues. V lost 5 bases to trimming and J lost 0 bases, with 14 bases between them. The CDR3 spells CASSPLLAYSYNEQFF. CDR3 nucleotides: TGTGCCAGCAGCCCCCTCCTAGCGTACTCCTACAATGAGCAGTTCTTC.

The chain links TRBV30 to TRBJ1-1; no clear D gene. CDR3 length: 13 residues. V was shortened by 3 bases and J by 1 base, with 9 bases between the two germline ends. Germline CDR1 is GTSNPN and CDR2 is SVGIG (reference sequence). CDR3 bases: TGTGCCTGGAGCCCCGGGAGGAACACTGAAGCTTTCTTT. This translates into CAWSPGRNTEAFF. The full variable domain, in which reference TRBV30 and TRBJ1-1 provide the parts outside the CDR3, is SQTIHQWPATLVQPVGSPLSLECTVEGTSNPNLYWYRQAAGRGLQLLFYSVGIGQISSEVPQNLSASRPQDRQFILSSKKLLLSDSGFYLCAWSPGRNTEAFFGQGTRLTVV.

The CDR3 nucleotides read TGTGCCAGCAGCCAAGATCCGGGACTAGCTTCCTACGAGCAGTACTTC. It codes for CASSQDPGLASYEQYF. The chain uses TRBV4-2 and TRBJ2-7, with TRBD2 matching 9 bases. Germline loops: CDR1 LGHNA, CDR2 YNFKEQ. This CDR3 comprises 16 residues. Unmatched junction bases numbered 4, after V lost 0 bases and J lost 1 base.

Written as DNA, the CDR3 is TGTGCCTGGTCGCTCGGCCACGCGACGGGGGAGCAGTACTTC. Amino acid sequence: CAWSLGHATGEQYF. The chain is built from TRBV30 and TRBJ2-7; possibly TRBD2 for D (5 bases). V lost 5 bases to trimming and J lost 7 bases, with 21 bases between them. The CDR3 is 14 residues long. Germline-derived CDR1 and CDR2 are GTSNPN and SVGIG (reference sequence). The full variable domain, with the rest looked up from reference TRBV30 and TRBJ2-7, is SQTIHQWPATLVQPVGSPLSLECTVEGTSNPNLYWYRQAAGRGLQLLFYSVGIGQISSEVPQNLSASRPQDRQFILSSKKLLLSDSGFYLCAWSLGHATGEQYFGPGTRLTVT.

This chain uses TRBV27 with TRBJ2-1; D may be TRBD1 (5 bases). The CDR3 is 15 amino acids. The germline CDR1 and CDR2 sequences are MNHEY and SMNVEV (reference sequence). The V end was cut by 4 bases, the J end by 5 bases, with 15 bases between. The CDR3 sequence is CASSSIRALNNEQFF. CDR3 in DNA: TGTGCCAGCAGTTCAATCAGGGCTTTGAACAATGAGCAGTTCTTC.

This clone has a single count. The rearrangement joins TRBV5-4 to TRBJ2-3, with 13 bases aligning to TRBD2. The CDR3 runs to 18 residues. The germline V gene has CDR1 SGHNT and CDR2 YYREEE (reference sequence). V dropped 4 bases and J dropped 6; count of bases not matched to a gene: 14. The CDR3 region is CASSPRLAGGLGGDTQYF. CDR3 nucleotides: TGTGCCAGCAGCCCGAGACTAGCGGGAGGACTCGGGGGGGATACGCAGTATTTT.

V usage is TRBV6-6 and J usage is TRBJ1-1; no clear D. Germline-derived CDR1 and CDR2 are MNHNY and SVGAGI (reference sequence). The length of the CDR3 is 11 residues. The ends were cut back, 5 bases at V and 8 bases at J, with 9 bases in the middle. The CDR3 loop reads CASSPGIEAFF. As DNA, the CDR3 is TGTGCCAGCAGTCCCGGGATAGAAGCTTTCTTT.

The chain combines TRBV20-1 with TRBJ2-5, with D uncertain. V was trimmed by 3 bases and J by 5 bases, leaving 4 bases between them. The germline V gene has CDR1 DFQATT and CDR2 SNEGSKA (reference sequence). This CDR3 is 10 amino acids long. The CDR3 region is CSAREETQYF. Written as DNA, the CDR3 is TGCAGTGCTAGGGAGGAGACCCAGTACTTC.